This TCR beta chain was identified in a study of glioma-infiltrating T cells. Study-wide findings and caveats: Tissue and blood shared very few CDR3 sequences. Tissue-blood divergence was below expectation in non-neoplastic patients, above in gliomas.

Of note for this clonotype: The target antigen is unknown.

Germline V lookup: CDR1 KGHSH, CDR2 LQKENI. V shed 2 bases, J shed 3 bases, and the junction held 2 bases outside the gene matches. The CDR3 spans 15 residues. Amplification of TCR alpha and beta CDR3 regions from RNA used iRepertoire nested multiplex PCR. Tissue mRNA or PBMC total RNA, about 85-400 ng, went into one-step reverse transcription and amplification. TCRdb ran MiXCR on the multiplex PCR reads and lists one entry per CDR3 protein. The sample shows tens of thousands of distinct CDR3 sequences, less than 30% of them seen only once. The source is a human donor with low-grade glioma or glioblastoma, undergoing nonglioma brain surgery, or in good health (not recorded which). The chain has TRBV18 and TRBJ2-1; 9 nucleotides align to TRBD1. The sequenced material came from glioma tissue, nonneoplastic brain tissue, or PBMCs (not recorded which). The DNA of the CDR3 is TGTGCCAGCTCACCAAGGACAGGGGTCTACAATGAGCAGTTCTTC. Amino acids: CASSPRTGVYNEQFF. Together with reference TRBV18 and TRBJ2-1, the CDR3 gives the full variable domain: NAGVMQNPRHLVRRRGQEARLRCSPMKGHSHVYWYRQLPEEGLKFMVYLQKENIIDESGMPKERFSAEFPKEGPSILRIQQVVRGDSAAYFCASSPRTGVYNEQFFGPGTRLTVL.